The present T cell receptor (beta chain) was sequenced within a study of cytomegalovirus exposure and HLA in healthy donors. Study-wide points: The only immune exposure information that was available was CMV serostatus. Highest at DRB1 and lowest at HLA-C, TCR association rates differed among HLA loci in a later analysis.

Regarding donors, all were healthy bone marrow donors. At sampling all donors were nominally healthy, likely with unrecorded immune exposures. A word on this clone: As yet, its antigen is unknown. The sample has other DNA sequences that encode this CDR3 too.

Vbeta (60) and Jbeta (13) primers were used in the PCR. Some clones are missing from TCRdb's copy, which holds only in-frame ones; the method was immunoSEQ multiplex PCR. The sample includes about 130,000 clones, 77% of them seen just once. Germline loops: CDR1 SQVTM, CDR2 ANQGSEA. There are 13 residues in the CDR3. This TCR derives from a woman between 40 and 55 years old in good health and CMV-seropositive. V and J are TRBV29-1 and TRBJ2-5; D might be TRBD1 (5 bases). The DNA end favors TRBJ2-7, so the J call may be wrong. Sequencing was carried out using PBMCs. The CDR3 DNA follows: TGCAGCGTTGAAGGGCAGGGTCTCTACGAGCAGTACTTC. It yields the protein CSVEGQGLYEQYF.